This T cell receptor (beta chain) was documented in a study of cytomegalovirus exposure and HLA in healthy donors. On this clone: What it recognizes is unknown.

Losses at the gene ends were 5 bases for V and 2 bases for J; bases not matched to a gene: 1. Germline loops: CDR1 ENHRY, CDR2 SYGVKD. The CDR3 is 13 residues long. Primers included in the PCR were 60 Vbeta and 13 Jbeta primers. Per the authors' pipeline: Approximately 79 million unique TCR beta chains, approximately 11 million of them shared, were counted by a later analysis. Here immunoSEQ multiplex PCR was the method, and the copy in TCRdb shows in-frame clones only, minus some. Clone size and V and J calls were adopted from that table, with D and trimming inferred from the DNA. The table shows 200,000 to 250,000 clones, with 70% to 85% occurring only once. Study conclusions and caveats: One cluster of highly shared sequence variants probably arose as a sequencing artifact.

This receptor was obtained from a woman between 35 and 50 years old in good health and CMV-seronegative. V usage is TRBV10-3 and J usage is TRBJ2-5, with 8 bases that match TRBD1. The sequencing input was PBMCs. The CDR3 DNA reads as TGTGCCATCAGTTGGACAGGGCAAGAGACCCAGTACTTC. This sequence encodes CAISWTGQETQYF.